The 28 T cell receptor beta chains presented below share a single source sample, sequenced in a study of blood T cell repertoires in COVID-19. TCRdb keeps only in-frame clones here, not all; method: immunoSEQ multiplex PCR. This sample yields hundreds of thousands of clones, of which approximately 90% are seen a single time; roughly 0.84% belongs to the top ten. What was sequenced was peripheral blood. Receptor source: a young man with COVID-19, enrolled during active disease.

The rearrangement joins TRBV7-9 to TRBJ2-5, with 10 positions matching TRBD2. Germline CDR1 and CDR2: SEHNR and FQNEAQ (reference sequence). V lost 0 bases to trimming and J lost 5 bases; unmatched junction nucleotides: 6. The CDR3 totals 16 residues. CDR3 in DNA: TGTGCCAGCAGCTTAGCTCAGCGGGGGGGCCGGGAGACCCAGTACTTC. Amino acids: CASSLAQRGGRETQYF.

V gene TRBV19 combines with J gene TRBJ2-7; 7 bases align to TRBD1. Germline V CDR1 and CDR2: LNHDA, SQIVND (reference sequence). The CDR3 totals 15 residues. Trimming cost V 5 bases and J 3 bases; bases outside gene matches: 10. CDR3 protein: CASSPQTGANYEQYF. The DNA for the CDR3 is TGTGCCAGTAGTCCTCAAACAGGGGCCAACTACGAGCAGTACTTC.

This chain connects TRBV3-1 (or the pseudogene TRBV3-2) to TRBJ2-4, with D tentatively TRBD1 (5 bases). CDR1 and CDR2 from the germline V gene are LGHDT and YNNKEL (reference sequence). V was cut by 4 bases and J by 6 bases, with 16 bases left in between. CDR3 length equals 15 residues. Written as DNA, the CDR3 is TGTGCCAGCAGCCCCAGCCACAGGACCGCAAACATTCAGTACTTC. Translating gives CASSPSHRTANIQYF.

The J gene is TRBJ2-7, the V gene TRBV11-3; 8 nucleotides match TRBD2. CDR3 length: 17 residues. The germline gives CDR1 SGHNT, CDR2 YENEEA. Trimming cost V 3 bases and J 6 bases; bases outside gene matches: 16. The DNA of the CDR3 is TGTGCCAGCAGCTTCGGAGAGCGGGGGTGGAAGGCGGTCGAGCAGTACTTC. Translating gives CASSFGERGWKAVEQYF.

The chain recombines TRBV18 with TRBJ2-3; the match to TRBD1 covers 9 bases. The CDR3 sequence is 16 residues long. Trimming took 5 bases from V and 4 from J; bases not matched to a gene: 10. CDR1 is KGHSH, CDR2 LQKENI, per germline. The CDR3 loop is CASSTRQGDPPDTQYF. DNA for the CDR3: TGTGCCAGCTCAACAAGACAGGGGGACCCACCAGATACGCAGTATTTT. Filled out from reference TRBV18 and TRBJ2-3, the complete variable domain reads NAGVMQNPRHLVRRRGQEARLRCSPMKGHSHVYWYRQLPEEGLKFMVYLQKENIIDESGMPKERFSAEFPKEGPSILRIQQVVRGDSAAYFCASSTRQGDPPDTQYFGPGTRLTVL.

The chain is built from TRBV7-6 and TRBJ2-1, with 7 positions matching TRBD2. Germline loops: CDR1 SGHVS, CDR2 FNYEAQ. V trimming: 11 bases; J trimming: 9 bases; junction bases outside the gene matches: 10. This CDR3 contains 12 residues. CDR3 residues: CAVGSGRIEQFF. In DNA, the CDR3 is TGTGCCGTCGGTTCCGGGAGGATTGAGCAGTTCTTC.

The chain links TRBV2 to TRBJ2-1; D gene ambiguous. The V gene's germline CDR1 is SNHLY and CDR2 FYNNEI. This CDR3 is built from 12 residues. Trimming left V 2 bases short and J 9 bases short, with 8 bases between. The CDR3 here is CASSELGSEQFF. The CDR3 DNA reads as TGTGCCAGCAGTGAATTGGGCAGTGAGCAGTTCTTC. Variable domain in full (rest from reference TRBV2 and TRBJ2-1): EPEVTQTPSHQVTQMGQEVILRCVPISNHLYFYWYRQILGQKVEFLVSFYNNEISEKSEIFDDQFSVERPDGSNFTLKIRSTKLEDSAMYFCASSELGSEQFFGPGTRLTVL.

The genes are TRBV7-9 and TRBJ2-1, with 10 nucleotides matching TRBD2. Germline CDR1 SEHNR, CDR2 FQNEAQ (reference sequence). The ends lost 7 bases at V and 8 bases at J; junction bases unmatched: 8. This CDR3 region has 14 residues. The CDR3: CASTERGGPDEQFF. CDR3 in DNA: TGTGCCAGCACCGAGCGGGGGGGCCCGGATGAGCAGTTCTTC.

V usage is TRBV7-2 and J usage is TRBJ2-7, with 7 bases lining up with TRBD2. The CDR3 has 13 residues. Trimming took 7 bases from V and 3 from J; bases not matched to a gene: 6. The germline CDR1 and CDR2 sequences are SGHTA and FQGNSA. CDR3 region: CASTRTRNYEQYF. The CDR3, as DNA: TGTGCCAGCACTAGGACTAGAAACTACGAGCAGTACTTC.

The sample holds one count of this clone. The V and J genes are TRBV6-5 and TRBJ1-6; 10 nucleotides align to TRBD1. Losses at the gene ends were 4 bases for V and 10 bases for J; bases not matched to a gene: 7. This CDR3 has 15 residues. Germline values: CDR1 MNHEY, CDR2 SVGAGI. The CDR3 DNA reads TGTGCCAGCAGTTCTTACGGACAGGGGGGATCACCCCTCCACTTT. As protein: CASSSYGQGGSPLHF.

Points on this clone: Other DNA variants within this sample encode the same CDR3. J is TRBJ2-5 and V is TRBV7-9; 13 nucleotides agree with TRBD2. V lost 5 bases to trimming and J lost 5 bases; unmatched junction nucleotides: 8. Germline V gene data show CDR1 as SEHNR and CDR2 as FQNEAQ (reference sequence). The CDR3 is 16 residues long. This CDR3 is CASSTRLAGGQETQYF. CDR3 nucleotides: TGTGCCAGCAGCACACGACTAGCGGGGGGACAGGAGACCCAGTACTTC. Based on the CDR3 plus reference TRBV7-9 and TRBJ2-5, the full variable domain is DTGVSQNPRHKITKRGQNVTFRCDPISEHNRLYWYRQTLGQGPEFLTYFQNEAQLEKSRLLSDRFSAERPKGSFSTLEIQRTEQGDSAMYLCASSTRLAGGQETQYFGPGTRLLVL.

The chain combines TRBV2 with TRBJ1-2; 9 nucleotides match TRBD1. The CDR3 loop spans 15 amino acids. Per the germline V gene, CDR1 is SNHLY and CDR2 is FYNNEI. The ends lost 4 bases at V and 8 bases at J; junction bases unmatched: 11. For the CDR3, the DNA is TGTGCCAGCAGTGGTGACCTACAGGGGGCAGCGGGCTACACCTTC. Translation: CASSGDLQGAAGYTF. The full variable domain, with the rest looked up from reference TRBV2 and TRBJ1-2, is EPEVTQTPSHQVTQMGQEVILRCVPISNHLYFYWYRQILGQKVEFLVSFYNNEISEKSEIFDDQFSVERPDGSNFTLKIRSTKLEDSAMYFCASSGDLQGAAGYTFGSGTRLTVV.

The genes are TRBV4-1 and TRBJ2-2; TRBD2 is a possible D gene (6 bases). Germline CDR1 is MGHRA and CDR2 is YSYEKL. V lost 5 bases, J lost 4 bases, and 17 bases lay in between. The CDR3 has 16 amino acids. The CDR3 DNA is TGCGCCAGCAGCTCACCAGCTAGCGCTGCCACCGGGGAGCTGTTTTTT. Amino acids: CASSSPASAATGELFF.

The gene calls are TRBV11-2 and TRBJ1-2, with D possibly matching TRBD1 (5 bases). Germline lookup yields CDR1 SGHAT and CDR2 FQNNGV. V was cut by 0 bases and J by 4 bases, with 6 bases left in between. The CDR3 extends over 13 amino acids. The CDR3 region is CASSLERGYGYTF. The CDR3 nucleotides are TGTGCCAGCAGCTTAGAAAGGGGCTATGGCTACACCTTC.

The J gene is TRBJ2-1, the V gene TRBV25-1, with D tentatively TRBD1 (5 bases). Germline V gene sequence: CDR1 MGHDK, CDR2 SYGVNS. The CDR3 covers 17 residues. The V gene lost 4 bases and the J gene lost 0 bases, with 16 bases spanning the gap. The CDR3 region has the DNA TGTGCCAGCAGTGTGACAGAGAAAATAAGCTCCTACAATGAGCAGTTCTTC. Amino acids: CASSVTEKISSYNEQFF.

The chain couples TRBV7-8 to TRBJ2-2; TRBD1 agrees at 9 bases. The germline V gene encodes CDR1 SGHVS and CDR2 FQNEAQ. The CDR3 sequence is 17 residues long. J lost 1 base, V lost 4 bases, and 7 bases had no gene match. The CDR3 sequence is CASSWIRGQGNTGELFF. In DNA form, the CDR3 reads TGTGCCAGCAGCTGGATCCGGGGACAGGGGAACACCGGGGAGCTGTTTTTT.

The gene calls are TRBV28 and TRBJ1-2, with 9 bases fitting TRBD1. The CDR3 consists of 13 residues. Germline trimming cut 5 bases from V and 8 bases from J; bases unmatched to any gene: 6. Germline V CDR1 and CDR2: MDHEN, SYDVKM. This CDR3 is CASSRDRVGGYTF. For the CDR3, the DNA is TGTGCCAGCAGTCGGGACAGGGTGGGCGGCTACACCTTC.

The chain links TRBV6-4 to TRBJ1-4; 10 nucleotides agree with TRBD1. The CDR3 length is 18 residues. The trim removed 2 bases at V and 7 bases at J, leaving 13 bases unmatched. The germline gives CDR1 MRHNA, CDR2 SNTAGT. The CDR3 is CASSDPGQGSRLGEKLFF. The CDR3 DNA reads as TGTGCCAGCAGTGACCCGGGACAGGGGAGTAGATTGGGTGAAAAACTGTTTTTT.

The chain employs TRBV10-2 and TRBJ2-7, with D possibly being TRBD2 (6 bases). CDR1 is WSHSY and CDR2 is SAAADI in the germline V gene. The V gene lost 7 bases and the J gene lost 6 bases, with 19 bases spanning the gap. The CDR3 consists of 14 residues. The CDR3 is CASTSVAAGGEQYF. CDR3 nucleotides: TGCGCCAGCACCTCGGTAGCGGCGGGTGGCGAGCAGTACTTC.

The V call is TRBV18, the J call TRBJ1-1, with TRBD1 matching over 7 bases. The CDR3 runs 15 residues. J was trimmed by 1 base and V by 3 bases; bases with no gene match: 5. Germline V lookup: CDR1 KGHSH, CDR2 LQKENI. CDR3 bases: TGTGCCAGCTCACCGATAGACAGGGCGAACACTGAAGCTTTCTTT. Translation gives CASSPIDRANTEAFF.

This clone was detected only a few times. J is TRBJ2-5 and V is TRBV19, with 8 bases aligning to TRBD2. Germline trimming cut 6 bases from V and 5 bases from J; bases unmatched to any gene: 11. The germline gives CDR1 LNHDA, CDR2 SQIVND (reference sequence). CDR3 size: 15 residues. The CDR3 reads CASSRSGSTFETQYF. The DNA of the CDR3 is TGTGCCAGTAGCCGAAGCGGGAGCACGTTTGAGACCCAGTACTTC.

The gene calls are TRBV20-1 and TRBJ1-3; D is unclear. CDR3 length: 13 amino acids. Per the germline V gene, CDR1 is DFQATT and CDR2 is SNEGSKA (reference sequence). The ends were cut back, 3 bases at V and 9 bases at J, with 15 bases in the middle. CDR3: CSASNSVAGTIYF. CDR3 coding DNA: TGCAGTGCTAGTAACTCCGTGGCGGGCACCATATATTTT.

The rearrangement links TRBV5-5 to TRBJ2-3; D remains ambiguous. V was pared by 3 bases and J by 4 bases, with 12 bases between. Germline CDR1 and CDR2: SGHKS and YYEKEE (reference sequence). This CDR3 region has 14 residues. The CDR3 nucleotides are TGTGCCAGCAGCTACGCGACTGCCTCAGATACGCAGTATTTT. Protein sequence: CASSYATASDTQYF.

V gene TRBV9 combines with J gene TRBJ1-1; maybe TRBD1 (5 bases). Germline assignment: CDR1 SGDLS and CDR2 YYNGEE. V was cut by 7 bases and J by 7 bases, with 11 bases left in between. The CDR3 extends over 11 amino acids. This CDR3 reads CASAGLSEAFF. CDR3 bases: TGTGCCAGCGCAGGGCTTAGTGAAGCTTTCTTT.

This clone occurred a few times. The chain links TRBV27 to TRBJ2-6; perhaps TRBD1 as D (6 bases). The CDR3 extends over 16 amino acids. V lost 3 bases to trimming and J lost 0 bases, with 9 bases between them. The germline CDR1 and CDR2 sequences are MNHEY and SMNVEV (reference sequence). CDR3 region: CASSFVGGSGANVLTF. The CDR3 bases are TGTGCCAGCAGTTTCGTAGGGGGCTCTGGGGCCAACGTCCTGACTTTC.

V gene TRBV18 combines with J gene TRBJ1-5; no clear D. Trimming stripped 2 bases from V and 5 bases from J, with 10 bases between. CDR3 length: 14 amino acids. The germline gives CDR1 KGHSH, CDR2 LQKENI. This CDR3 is CASSPNGRDQPQHF. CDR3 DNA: TGTGCCAGCTCACCAAACGGTAGAGATCAGCCCCAGCATTTT.

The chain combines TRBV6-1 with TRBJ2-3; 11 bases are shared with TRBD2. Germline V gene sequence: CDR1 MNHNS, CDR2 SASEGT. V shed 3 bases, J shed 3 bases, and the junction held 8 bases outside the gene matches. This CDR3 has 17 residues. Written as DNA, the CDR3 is TGTGCCAGCAGTGAGGGCGGGACTAGCGGTTCAACAGATACGCAGTATTTT. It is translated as CASSEGGTSGSTDTQYF.

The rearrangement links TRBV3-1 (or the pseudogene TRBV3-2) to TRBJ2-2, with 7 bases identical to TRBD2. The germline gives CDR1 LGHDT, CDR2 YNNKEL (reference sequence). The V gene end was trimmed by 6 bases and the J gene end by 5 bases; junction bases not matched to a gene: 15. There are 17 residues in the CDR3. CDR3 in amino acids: CASSPLMGGPLTGELFF. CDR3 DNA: TGTGCCAGCAGTCCCCTAATGGGAGGGCCTCTAACCGGGGAGCTGTTTTTT.